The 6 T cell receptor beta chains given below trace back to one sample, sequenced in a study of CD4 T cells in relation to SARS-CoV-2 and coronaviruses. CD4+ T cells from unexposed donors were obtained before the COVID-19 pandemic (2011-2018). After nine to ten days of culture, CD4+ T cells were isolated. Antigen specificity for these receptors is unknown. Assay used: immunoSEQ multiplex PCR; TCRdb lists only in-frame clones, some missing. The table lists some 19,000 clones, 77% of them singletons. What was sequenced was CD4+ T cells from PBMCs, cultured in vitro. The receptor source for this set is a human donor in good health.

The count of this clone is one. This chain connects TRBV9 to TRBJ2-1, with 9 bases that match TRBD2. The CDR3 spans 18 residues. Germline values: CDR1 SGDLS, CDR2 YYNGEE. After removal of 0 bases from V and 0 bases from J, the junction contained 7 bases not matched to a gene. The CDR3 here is CASSVGAGGASSYNEQFF. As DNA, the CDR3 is TGTGCCAGCAGCGTAGGGGCGGGAGGGGCTAGCTCCTACAATGAGCAGTTCTTC.

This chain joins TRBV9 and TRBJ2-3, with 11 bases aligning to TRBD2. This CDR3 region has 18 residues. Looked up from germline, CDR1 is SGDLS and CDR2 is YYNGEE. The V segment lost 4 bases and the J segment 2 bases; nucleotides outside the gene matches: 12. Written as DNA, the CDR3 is TGTGCCAGCAGCCCTGAGGGGACTAGCGGAGCAAACACAGATACGCAGTATTTT. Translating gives CASSPEGTSGANTDTQYF. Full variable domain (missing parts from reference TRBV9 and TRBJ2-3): DSGVTQTPKHLITATGQRVTLRCSPRSGDLSVYWYQQSLDQGLQFLIQYYNGEERAKGNILERFSAQQFPDLHSELNLSSLELGDSALYFCASSPEGTSGANTDTQYFGPGTRLTVL.

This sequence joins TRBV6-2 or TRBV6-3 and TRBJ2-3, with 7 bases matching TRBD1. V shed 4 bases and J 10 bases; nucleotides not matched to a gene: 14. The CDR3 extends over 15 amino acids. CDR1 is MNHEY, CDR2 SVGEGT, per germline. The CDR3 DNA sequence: TGTGCCAGCAGTTTTGCTGGACAGGTACGGGCTGCGCAGTATTTT. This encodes CASSFAGQVRAAQYF.

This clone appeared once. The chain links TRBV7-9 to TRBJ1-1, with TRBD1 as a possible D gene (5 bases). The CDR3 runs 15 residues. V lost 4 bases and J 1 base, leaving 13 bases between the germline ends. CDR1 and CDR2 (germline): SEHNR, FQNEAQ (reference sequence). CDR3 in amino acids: CASSSLVGENTEAFF. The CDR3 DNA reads TGTGCCAGCAGCTCTCTCGTGGGGGAGAACACTGAAGCTTTCTTT.

The DNA of the CDR3 is TGCGCCAGTCAAACAGGGAGAACTGAAGCTTTCTTT. Translating gives CASQTGRTEAFF. J is TRBJ1-1 and V is TRBV23-1; D perhaps matches TRBD1 (6 bases). TRBV23-1 belongs to the ORF category, with a function that is uncertain. Trimming stripped 9 bases from V and 5 bases from J, with 13 bases between. This CDR3 comprises 12 residues.

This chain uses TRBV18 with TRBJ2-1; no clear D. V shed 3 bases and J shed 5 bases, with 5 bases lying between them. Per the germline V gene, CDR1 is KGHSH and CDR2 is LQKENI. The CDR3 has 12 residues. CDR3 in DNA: TGTGCCAGCTCACCCACCAACAATGAGCAGTTCTTC. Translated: CASSPTNNEQFF.